The next 11 T cell receptor beta chains were all read from a single sample in a study of blood T cell repertoires in COVID-19. The table came from immunoSEQ multiplex PCR; TCRdb's copy has only in-frame clones and leaves some out. The sample includes roughly 300,000 clones, under 90% seen only once; the top ten take about 4.2%. Sample: PBMCs or T cells enriched from blood (not recorded which). The receptors here all came from a man aged 25-40 years who had recovered from COVID-19.

This chain joins TRBV10-2 and TRBJ2-2; TRBD1 is a possible D gene (5 bases). CDR1 is WSHSY, CDR2 SAAADI, per germline. Trimming left V 7 bases short and J 0 bases short, with 15 bases between. The CDR3 has 16 amino acids. CDR3 nucleotide sequence: TGCGCCAGCACTCAAATAAAAGGGGCGAACACCGGGGAGCTGTTTTTT. This codes for CASTQIKGANTGELFF.

In this sample, this clone turned up once. The chain has TRBV10-2 and TRBJ1-3; unclear D gene. Germline assignment: CDR1 WSHSY and CDR2 SAAADI. The CDR3 consists of 16 residues. V gave up 3 bases and J gave up 0 bases, with 12 bases separating them. The DNA for the CDR3 is TGCGCCAGCAGTGAACCTCTGTTTAGCTCTGGAAACACCATATATTTT. Translating it yields CASSEPLFSSGNTIYF.

The CDR3 nucleotides are TGTGCCAGTAGTACAATGGACAGGGGACGCCTTGGAGGCTACACCTTC. Its protein is CASSTMDRGRLGGYTF. V is TRBV19 and J is TRBJ1-2, with 9 bases matching TRBD1. After removal of 4 bases from V and 8 bases from J, the junction contained 14 bases not matched to a gene. CDR3 length: 16 amino acids. CDR1 and CDR2 from the germline V gene are LNHDA and SQIVND (reference sequence).

The chain carries TRBV3-1 (or the pseudogene TRBV3-2) and TRBJ1-1, with no clear D. V was trimmed by 6 bases and J by 1 base, leaving 12 bases between them. This CDR3 has 14 residues. CDR1 is LGHDT and CDR2 is YNNKEL in the germline V gene (reference sequence). CDR3 region: CASRLQHSNTEAFF. The DNA for the CDR3 is TGTGCCAGCAGGTTACAGCACTCGAACACTGAAGCTTTCTTT.

The chain is built from TRBV4-2 and TRBJ2-7, with 15 bases identical to TRBD2. In germline, CDR1 is LGHNA, CDR2 YNFKEQ. The CDR3 runs 17 residues. With V trimmed by 6 bases and J by 2 bases, 8 bases remained unmatched. The CDR3 DNA reads TGTGCCAGCAGTCTCGGGACTAGCGGGGGGTATCCCTACGAGCAGTACTTC. Translating gives CASSLGTSGGYPYEQYF.

V is TRBV13 and J is TRBJ2-1; D is unclear. V shed 5 bases and J shed 5 bases, with 13 bases lying between them. The CDR3 loop spans 14 amino acids. Germline V gene sequence: CDR1 PRHDT, CDR2 FYEKMQ (reference sequence). CDR3 sequence reads: CASSDGDFDNEQFF. The CDR3 nucleotides are TGTGCCAGCAGCGATGGCGACTTCGACAATGAGCAGTTCTTC.

The J gene is TRBJ2-5, the V gene TRBV10-1; TRBD1 is a possible D gene (6 bases). The V end was cut by 2 bases, the J end by 2 bases, with 18 bases between. Germline CDR1 and CDR2: WNHNN and SYGVQD (reference sequence). This CDR3 region has 17 residues. The CDR3 spells CASSESPGAPPQETQYF. In nucleotides, the CDR3 is TGCGCCAGCAGTGAGAGCCCAGGGGCTCCCCCTCAAGAGACCCAGTACTTC.

The rearrangement links TRBV27 to TRBJ2-1; D is possibly TRBD1 (5 bases). Germline assignment: CDR1 MNHEY and CDR2 SMNVEV (reference sequence). There are 14 residues in the CDR3. Trimming cost V 7 bases and J 0 bases, with 10 bases left between them. The CDR3: CASKSQGSYNEQFF. The CDR3 DNA is TGTGCCAGCAAGTCGCAGGGCTCCTACAATGAGCAGTTCTTC.

This clone appeared a single time. V usage is TRBV5-5 and J usage is TRBJ2-2; 8 bases fit TRBD1. Trimming at V came to 4 bases and at J to 7 bases, leaving 12 bases not matched to a gene. This CDR3 has 16 residues. The germline V gene encodes CDR1 SGHKS and CDR2 YYEKEE (reference sequence). The CDR3 protein is CASSPPARGLVGELFF. The CDR3 region has the DNA TGTGCCAGCAGCCCCCCCGCCAGGGGGCTCGTCGGGGAGCTGTTTTTT.

The J gene is TRBJ2-1, the V gene TRBV12-1; the D call TRBD2 from the table was never checked on the DNA. TRBV12-1 is annotated as a pseudogene. The CDR3 covers 12 residues. CDR3 in DNA: TGTGCCAGCCTAGCGGGAGTGGCTGAGCAGTTCTTC. This codes for CASLAGVAEQFF.

The chain is built from TRBV2 and TRBJ1-4, with 7 positions matching TRBD1. Per germline, CDR1 SNHLY and CDR2 FYNNEI. The CDR3 is 17 amino acids. Trimming removed 6 bases from V and 3 bases from J; junction bases left unmatched: 13. The CDR3 region has the DNA TGTGCCAGCAGCCAATACGGGACAGTTGTGTCTAATGAAAAACTGTTTTTT. Translating gives CASSQYGTVVSNEKLFF.